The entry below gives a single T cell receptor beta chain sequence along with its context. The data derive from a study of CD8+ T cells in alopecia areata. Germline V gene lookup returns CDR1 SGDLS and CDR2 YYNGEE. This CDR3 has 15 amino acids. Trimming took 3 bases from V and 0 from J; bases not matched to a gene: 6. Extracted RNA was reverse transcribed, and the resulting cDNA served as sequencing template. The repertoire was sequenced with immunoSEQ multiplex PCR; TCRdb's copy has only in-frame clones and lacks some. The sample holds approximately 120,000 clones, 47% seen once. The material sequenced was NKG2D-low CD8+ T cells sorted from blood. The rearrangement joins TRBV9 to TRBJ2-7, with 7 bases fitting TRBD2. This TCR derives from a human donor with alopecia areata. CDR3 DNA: TGTGCCAGCAGCGCGGGAGGCGGCAGCTCCTACGAGCAGTACTTC. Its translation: CASSAGGGSSYEQYF.